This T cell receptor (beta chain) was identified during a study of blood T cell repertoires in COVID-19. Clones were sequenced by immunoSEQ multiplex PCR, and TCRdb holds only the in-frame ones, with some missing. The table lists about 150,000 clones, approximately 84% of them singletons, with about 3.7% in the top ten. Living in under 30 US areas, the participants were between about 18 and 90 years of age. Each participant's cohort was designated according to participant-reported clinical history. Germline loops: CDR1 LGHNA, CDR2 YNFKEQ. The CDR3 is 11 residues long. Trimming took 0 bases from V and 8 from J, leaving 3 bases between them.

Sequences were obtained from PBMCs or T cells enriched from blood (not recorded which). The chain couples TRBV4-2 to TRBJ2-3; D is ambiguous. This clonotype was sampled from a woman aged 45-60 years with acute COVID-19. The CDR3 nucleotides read TGTGCCAGCAGCCAAGAGAGTACGCAGTATTTT. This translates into CASSQESTQYF.